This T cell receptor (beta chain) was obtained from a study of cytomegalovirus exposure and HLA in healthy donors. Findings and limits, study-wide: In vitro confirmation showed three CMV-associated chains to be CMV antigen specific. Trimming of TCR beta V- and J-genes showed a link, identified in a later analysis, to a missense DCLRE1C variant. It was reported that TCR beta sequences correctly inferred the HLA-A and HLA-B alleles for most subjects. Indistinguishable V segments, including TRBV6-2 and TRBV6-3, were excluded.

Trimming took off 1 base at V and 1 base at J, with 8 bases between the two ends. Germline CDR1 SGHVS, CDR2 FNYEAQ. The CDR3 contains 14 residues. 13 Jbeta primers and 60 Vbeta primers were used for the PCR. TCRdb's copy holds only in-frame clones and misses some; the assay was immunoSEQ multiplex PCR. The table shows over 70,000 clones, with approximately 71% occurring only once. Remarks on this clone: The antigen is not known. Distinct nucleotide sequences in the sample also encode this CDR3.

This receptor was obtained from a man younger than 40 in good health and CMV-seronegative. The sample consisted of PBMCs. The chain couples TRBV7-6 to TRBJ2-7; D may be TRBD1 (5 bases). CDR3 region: CASSLGQLSYEQYF. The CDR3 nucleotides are TGTGCCAGCAGCTTAGGACAGCTTTCCTACGAGCAGTACTTC.